The present T cell receptor beta chain was sequenced within a study of cytomegalovirus exposure and HLA in healthy donors. In the case of this clone: Its antigen is still unknown.

Points from the study as a whole: In vitro testing confirmed a few CMV-associated chains as specific for CMV antigens. Highest at DRB1 and lowest at HLA-C, TCR association rates differed among HLA loci in a later analysis.

PCR primers comprised 60 Vbeta and 13 Jbeta primers. Assay: immunoSEQ multiplex PCR; the TCRdb copy retains only in-frame clones and omits some. The repertoire includes under 150,000 clones, roughly 80% of them detected once, and roughly 3.4% sits in the top ten. Germline V gives CDR1 MNHEY, CDR2 SVGAGI. The CDR3 covers 14 residues. V was shortened by 0 bases and J by 2 bases, with 7 bases between the two germline ends. This TCR was recovered from a male donor in good health and CMV-seronegative. The rearrangement joins TRBV6-5 to TRBJ2-5; the D gene is possibly TRBD1 (5 bases). The sequenced material came from PBMCs. CDR3 protein: CASSYSQGQETQYF. Written as DNA, the CDR3 is TGTGCCAGCAGTTACTCGCAGGGTCAAGAGACCCAGTACTTC.